The 5 T cell receptor beta chains reported below all come from one sample, sequenced in a study of T cell repertoires in ileal Crohn's disease. Assay: immunoSEQ multiplex PCR; the TCRdb copy retains only in-frame clones and omits some. Of 9,600 or so clones listed, 76% were seen once; the top ten hold around 25%. The sample comprised ileal tissue. These receptors came from an adult with Crohn's disease.

This rearrangement joins TRBV5-4 to TRBJ1-5; D call uncertain. The ends were cut back, 3 bases at V and 7 bases at J, with 11 bases in the middle. Germline V gene sequence: CDR1 SGHNT, CDR2 YYREEE (reference sequence). There are 13 residues in the CDR3. The CDR3 DNA reads as TGTGCCAGCAGCTACGATGGGAGACAGCCCCAGCATTTT. It yields the protein CASSYDGRQPQHF.

This chain connects TRBV30 to TRBJ2-7; D is undetermined. The V gene lost 8 bases and the J gene lost 6 bases, with 17 bases spanning the gap. CDR1 GTSNPN and CDR2 SVGIG come from the germline V gene (reference sequence). CDR3 length equals 12 residues. This chain's CDR3 is CASAREVGEQYF. CDR3 bases: TGTGCCAGCGCTCGTGAAGTCGGCGAGCAGTACTTC.

The chain uses TRBV5-1 and TRBJ1-6; 7 positions agree with TRBD1. Trimming took 4 bases from V and 7 from J; bases not matched to a gene: 8. Germline-derived CDR1 and CDR2 are SGHRS and YFSETQ. The length of the CDR3 is 15 residues. The CDR3 here is CASSIEGGFNSPLHF. CDR3 nucleotide sequence: TGCGCCAGCAGCATTGAAGGGGGCTTCAATTCACCCCTCCACTTT.

This clone appeared a few times. V is TRBV6-5 and J is TRBJ2-7; 10 positions match TRBD1. The CDR3 covers 14 residues. Germline V gene sequence: CDR1 MNHEY, CDR2 SVGAGI. Trimming at V came to 0 bases and at J to 6 bases, leaving 2 bases not matched to a gene. This CDR3 is CASSYSRTGGEQYF. CDR3 in DNA: TGTGCCAGCAGTTACTCCCGGACAGGGGGCGAGCAGTACTTC.

V usage is TRBV14 and J usage is TRBJ1-4; D ambiguous. V gave up 3 bases and J gave up 8 bases, with 7 bases separating them. CDR1 and CDR2 (germline): SGHDN, FVKESK. This CDR3 contains 12 residues. Here the CDR3 reads CASSHPREKLFF. In nucleotides, the CDR3 is TGTGCCAGCAGCCACCCCCGGGAAAAACTGTTTTTT.